Each of the 10 T cell receptor beta chains below was sequenced from the same sample in a study of cytomegalovirus exposure and HLA in healthy donors. Use of 60 Vbeta and 13 Jbeta primers characterized the PCR. Generated by immunoSEQ multiplex PCR, the TCRdb table keeps only in-frame clones and is missing some. The sample yields approximately 120,000 clones, approximately 80% seen once. Sequenced sample: PBMCs. All receptors come from a man aged 40-49 years in good health and CMV-seronegative.

This clone has a handful of counts. The V gene is TRBV4-3, the J gene TRBJ1-1; D is ambiguous. The CDR3 totals 14 residues. CDR1 and CDR2 from the germline V gene are LGHNA and YSLEER. V shed 1 base and J shed 3 bases, with 9 bases lying between them. CDR3 amino acids: CASSQGRGDTEAFF. The CDR3 DNA is TGCGCCAGCAGCCAAGGGCGCGGGGACACTGAAGCTTTCTTT.

The CDR3 region is CASSDPRTAKETQYF. In DNA form, the CDR3 reads TGTGCCAGCAGCGACCCTCGGACAGCCAAAGAGACCCAGTACTTC. The V call is TRBV9, the J call TRBJ2-5; the D gene is possibly TRBD1 (6 bases). Trimming shortened V by 3 bases and J by 3 bases, and 15 bases separated the two germline ends. The germline V gene encodes CDR1 SGDLS and CDR2 YYNGEE. The CDR3 spans 15 residues.

The CDR3 DNA follows: TGTGCCTGGACATATCCGGCGGGGGATATTTACAATGAGCAGTTCTTC. Protein: CAWTYPAGDIYNEQFF. The chain is built from TRBV30 and TRBJ2-1, with 7 bases lining up with TRBD2. The J segment lost 4 bases and the V segment lost 4 bases, leaving 13 bases of the junction unmatched. This CDR3 region has 16 residues. Germline V gene data show CDR1 as GTSNPN and CDR2 as SVGIG (reference sequence). Filled out from reference TRBV30 and TRBJ2-1, the complete variable domain reads SQTIHQWPATLVQPVGSPLSLECTVEGTSNPNLYWYRQAAGRGLQLLFYSVGIGQISSEVPQNLSASRPQDRQFILSSKKLLLSDSGFYLCAWTYPAGDIYNEQFFGPGTRLTVL.

The rearrangement joins TRBV4-2 to TRBJ1-1; the D gene is possibly TRBD1 (6 bases). This CDR3 region has 14 residues. Germline assignment: CDR1 LGHNA and CDR2 YNFKEQ. V lost 4 bases to trimming and J lost 1 base, with 10 bases between them. The CDR3 coding sequence is TGTGCCAGCAGCCCGGGACAAGGGAACACTGAAGCTTTCTTT. Its protein product is CASSPGQGNTEAFF.

This clone was seen a single time. The rearrangement links TRBV6-1 to TRBJ2-2, with D unresolved. The closer fit of TRBJ1-3 to the DNA end suggests the J call may be wrong. The CDR3 consists of 15 residues. The V gene's germline CDR1 is MNHNS and CDR2 SASEGT. This chain's CDR3 is CASSEAGGARNTIYF. DNA for the CDR3: TGTGCCAGCAGTGAAGCTGGAGGAGCCCGAAACACCATATATTTT.

This rearrangement joins TRBV10-3 to TRBJ2-6; 7 nucleotides match TRBD2. Looked up from germline, CDR1 is ENHRY and CDR2 is SYGVKD. Germline trimming cut 3 bases from V and 0 bases from J; bases unmatched to any gene: 8. The CDR3 runs 18 residues. CDR3: CAISDRRGDHSGANVLTF. CDR3 bases: TGTGCCATCAGTGATCGACGGGGGGATCACTCTGGGGCCAACGTCCTGACTTTC.

The V and J genes are TRBV28 and TRBJ1-5, with D possibly TRBD1 on 6 matching bases. V was shortened by 7 bases and J by 2 bases, with 24 bases between the two germline ends. CDR3 length: 18 amino acids. The germline gives CDR1 MDHEN, CDR2 SYDVKM. CDR3 residues: CASTQEEWGRLGNQPQHF. CDR3 bases: TGTGCCAGCACACAAGAAGAGTGGGGGCGGTTAGGCAATCAGCCCCAGCATTTT.

The chain recombines TRBV14 with TRBJ2-2; D perhaps matches TRBD2 (7 bases). This CDR3 spans 15 amino acids. Germline CDR1 and CDR2: SGHDN and FVKESK. V was shortened by 4 bases and J by 5 bases, with 14 bases between the two germline ends. CDR3 residues: CASSRLGGLTGELFF. The CDR3 DNA sequence: TGTGCCAGCAGCCGACTCGGGGGGCTTACCGGGGAGCTGTTTTTT. The full variable domain, completed using reference TRBV14 and TRBJ2-2, is EAGVTQFPSHSVIEKGQTVTLRCDPISGHDNLYWYRRVMGKEIKFLLHFVKESKQDESGMPNNRFLAERTGGTYSTLKVQPAELEDSGVYFCASSRLGGLTGELFFGEGSRLTVL.

The chain uses TRBV4-1 and TRBJ2-5; D is perhaps TRBD2 (6 bases). The CDR3 has 16 residues. CDR1 MGHRA and CDR2 YSYEKL come from the germline V gene. V lost 4 bases to trimming and J lost 2 bases, with 17 bases between them. CDR3 DNA sequence: TGCGCCAGCAGCCCCTTTGGGGGTGCGGGGCAAGAGACCCAGTACTTC. Protein sequence: CASSPFGGAGQETQYF.

This clone has just a few counts. The rearrangement links TRBV5-6 to TRBJ2-1; maybe TRBD1 (5 bases). Trimming stripped 2 bases from V and 1 base from J, with 13 bases between. Germline V gives CDR1 SGHDT, CDR2 YYEEEE. The CDR3 has 16 residues. The chain's CDR3 is CASSFGAGDSYNEQFF. As DNA, the CDR3 is TGTGCCAGCAGCTTTGGGGCAGGTGATTCCTACAATGAGCAGTTCTTC.